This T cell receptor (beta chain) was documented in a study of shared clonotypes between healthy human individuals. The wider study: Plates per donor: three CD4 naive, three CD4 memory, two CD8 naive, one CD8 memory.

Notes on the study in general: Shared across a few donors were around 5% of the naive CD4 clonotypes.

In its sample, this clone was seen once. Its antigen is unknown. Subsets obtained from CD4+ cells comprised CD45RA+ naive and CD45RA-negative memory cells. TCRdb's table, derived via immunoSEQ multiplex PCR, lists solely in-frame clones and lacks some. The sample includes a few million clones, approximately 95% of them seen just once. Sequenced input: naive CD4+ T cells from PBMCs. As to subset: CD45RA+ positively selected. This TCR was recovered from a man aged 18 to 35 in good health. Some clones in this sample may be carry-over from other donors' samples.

CDR3 sequence reads: CTSSQDLPGQGTHEQYF. DNA of the CDR3: TGCACCAGCAGCCAAGACCTTCCGGGACAGGGGACCCACGAGCAGTACTTC. The chain carries TRBV1 and TRBJ2-7; TRBD1 is taken as the D call from the table, unchecked against the DNA. TRBV1 is described as a pseudogene. This CDR3 contains 17 residues.